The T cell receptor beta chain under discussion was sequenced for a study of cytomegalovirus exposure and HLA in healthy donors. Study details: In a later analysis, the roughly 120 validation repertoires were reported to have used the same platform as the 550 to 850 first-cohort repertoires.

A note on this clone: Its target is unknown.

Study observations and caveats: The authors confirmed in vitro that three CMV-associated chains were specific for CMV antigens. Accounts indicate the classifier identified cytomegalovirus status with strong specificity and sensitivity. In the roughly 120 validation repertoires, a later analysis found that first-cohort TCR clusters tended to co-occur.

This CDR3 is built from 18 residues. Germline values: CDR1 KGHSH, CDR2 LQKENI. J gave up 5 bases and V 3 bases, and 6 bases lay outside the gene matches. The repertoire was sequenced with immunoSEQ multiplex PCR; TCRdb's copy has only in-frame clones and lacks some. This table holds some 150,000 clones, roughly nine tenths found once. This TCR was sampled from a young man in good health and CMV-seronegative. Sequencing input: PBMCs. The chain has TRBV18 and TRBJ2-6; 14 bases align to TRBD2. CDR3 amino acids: CASSPGLAGVSRANVLTF. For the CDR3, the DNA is TGTGCCAGCTCACCGGGACTAGCGGGGGTTTCCAGGGCCAACGTCCTGACTTTC.